This T cell receptor (beta chain) was retrieved from a study of early T cells in non-severe SARS-CoV-2 infection. Whole-study results and caveats: Matching with VDJdb favored anti-spike CD8 responses (missing private and CD4 specificities).

CDR3 length: 15 residues. V dropped 6 bases and J dropped 0 bases, with 15 bases sitting between them. The germline gives CDR1 SNHLY, CDR2 FYNNEI. This clonotype was observed at least ten times. The antigen is unknown. Unique molecular identifiers were attached to individual cDNA molecules. One entry per CDR3 protein results from TCRdb running MiXCR on the 5' RACE reads. Here the sample spans some 40,000 distinct CDR3 sequences, about 8% being singletons. The starting material was whole blood, obtained at baseline. This clonotype was sampled from an adult who was a healthcare worker with PCR-confirmed SARS-CoV-2 infection or an uninfected control (not recorded which). V usage is TRBV2 and J usage is TRBJ2-7, with D possibly being TRBD1 (5 bases). This CDR3 is CASRLDSKSSYEQYF. For the CDR3, the DNA is TGTGCCAGCAGGCTTGACAGCAAGAGCTCCTACGAGCAGTACTTC. The full variable domain, completed using reference TRBV2 and TRBJ2-7, is EPEVTQTPSHQVTQMGQEVILRCVPISNHLYFYWYRQILGQKVEFLVSFYNNEISEKSEIFDDQFSVERPDGSNFTLKIRSTKLEDSAMYFCASRLDSKSSYEQYFGPGTRLTVT.